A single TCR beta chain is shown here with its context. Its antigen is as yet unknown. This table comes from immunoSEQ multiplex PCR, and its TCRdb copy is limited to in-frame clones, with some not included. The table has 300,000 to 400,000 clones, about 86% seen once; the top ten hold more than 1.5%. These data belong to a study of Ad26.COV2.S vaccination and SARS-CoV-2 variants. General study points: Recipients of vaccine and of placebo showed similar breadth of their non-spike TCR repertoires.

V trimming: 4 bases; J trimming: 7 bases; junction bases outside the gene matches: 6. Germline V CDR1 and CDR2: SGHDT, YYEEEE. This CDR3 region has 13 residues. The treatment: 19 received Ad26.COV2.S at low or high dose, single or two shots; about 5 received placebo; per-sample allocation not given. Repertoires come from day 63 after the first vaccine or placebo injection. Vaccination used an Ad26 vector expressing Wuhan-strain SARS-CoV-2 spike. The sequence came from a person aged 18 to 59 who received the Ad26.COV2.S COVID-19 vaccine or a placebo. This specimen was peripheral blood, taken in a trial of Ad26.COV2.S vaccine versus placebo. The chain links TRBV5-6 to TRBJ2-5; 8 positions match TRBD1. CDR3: CASSLDRASTQYF. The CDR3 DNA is TGTGCCAGCAGCCTGGACAGGGCTTCGACCCAGTACTTC.